This T cell receptor beta chain is drawn from a study of vaccination effects on CD4 cells after COVID-19. On the study more broadly: Samples gathered post-vaccine arrived a median of 72 days past the second dose.

Germline CDR1 MGHDK, CDR2 SYGVNS. The CDR3 is 16 amino acids. Trimming cost V 2 bases and J 3 bases, with 14 bases left between them. Here immunoSEQ multiplex PCR was the method, and the copy in TCRdb shows in-frame clones only, minus some. The repertoire consists of tens of thousands of clones, with 65% to 80% occurring once and the leading ten covering roughly 2%. To note about this clone: Antigen unknown.

Cultured cells yielded isolated CD4+ T cells after around 9 days. Each participant received a vaccine that was either BNT162b2 or mRNA-1273, given as two doses. People in the vaccine group had not been infected with SARS-CoV-2 before, and their nucleocapsid antibodies were negative. Half-medium replacement with IL-2 medium occurred on days 3 and 7. This sequence originates from a human donor who received a COVID-19 vaccine. The rearrangement links TRBV25-1 to TRBJ1-5; TRBD1 might be the D (6 bases). The starting material was CD4+ T cells from PBMCs cultured without peptide, obtained after COVID-19 vaccination. The CDR3 here is CASSERGGAVNQPQHF. The DNA for the CDR3 is TGTGCCAGCAGTGAACGGGGGGGCGCAGTCAATCAGCCCCAGCATTTT.